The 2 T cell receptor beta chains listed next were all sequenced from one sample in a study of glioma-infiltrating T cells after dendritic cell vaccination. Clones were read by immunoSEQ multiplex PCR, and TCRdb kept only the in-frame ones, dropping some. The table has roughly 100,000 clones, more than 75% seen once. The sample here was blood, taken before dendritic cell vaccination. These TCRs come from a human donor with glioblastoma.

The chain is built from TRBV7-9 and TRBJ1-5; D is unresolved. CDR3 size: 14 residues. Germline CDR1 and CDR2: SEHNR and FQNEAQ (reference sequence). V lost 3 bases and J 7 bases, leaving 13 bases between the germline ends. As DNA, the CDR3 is TGTGCCAGCAGCTTGAACAGCCCCCACCAGCCCCAGCATTTT. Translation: CASSLNSPHQPQHF.

This CDR3 is CASSPPFSSTQYF. DNA for the CDR3: TGTGCCAGCAGCCCCCCCTTTTCGTCGACCCAGTACTTC. The rearrangement uses TRBV7-6 and TRBJ2-5; D gene ambiguous. V was shortened by 5 bases and J by 7 bases, with 14 bases between the two germline ends. The CDR3 contains 13 residues. Per the germline V gene, CDR1 is SGHVS and CDR2 is FNYEAQ.